The 22 T cell receptor beta chains in this list originate from one sample, sequenced in a study of blood T cell repertoires in COVID-19. Only in-frame clones appear in the TCRdb table, and some are missing; sequencing was by immunoSEQ multiplex PCR. The table has 220,000 or so clones, roughly 80% seen once. Sequencing was carried out using peripheral blood. The source of these receptors is a woman aged 80 or over with COVID-19, enrolled during active disease.

Written as DNA, the CDR3 is TGTGCCTGGAGGGCGGGGGGTAGCACAGATACGCAGTATTTT. Residues: CAWRAGGSTDTQYF. The chain recombines TRBV30 with TRBJ2-3; 8 bases line up with TRBD2. J was trimmed by 0 bases and V by 3 bases; bases with no gene match: 2. Germline V gives CDR1 GTSNPN, CDR2 SVGIG (reference sequence). This CDR3 region has 14 residues.

The rearrangement links TRBV27 to TRBJ1-1; D ambiguous. In germline, CDR1 is MNHEY, CDR2 SMNVEV (reference sequence). This CDR3 region has 13 residues. Trimming pared 5 bases from V and 1 base from J, leaving 8 bases between. For the CDR3, the DNA is TGTGCCAGCAGTACTAGGCAGAACACTGAAGCTTTCTTT. It specifies CASSTRQNTEAFF.

This chain joins TRBV5-1 and TRBJ2-1, with D hard to call. This CDR3 is built from 13 residues. Germline CDR1 and CDR2: SGHRS and YFSETQ. V lost 1 base to trimming and J lost 9 bases, with 11 bases between them. CDR3 in amino acids: CASSLPPLGEQFF. CDR3 sequence (DNA): TGCGCCAGCAGCTTGCCACCTCTAGGTGAGCAGTTCTTC.

J is TRBJ1-2 and V is TRBV27; 11 bases line up with TRBD1. The CDR3 runs to 15 residues. Germline V gene sequence: CDR1 MNHEY, CDR2 SMNVEV (reference sequence). V was pared by 5 bases and J by 5 bases, with 7 bases of the junction left unmatched. CDR3 region: CASSPGQGGGYGYTF. The CDR3 region has the DNA TGTGCCAGCAGTCCGGGACAGGGGGGAGGGTATGGCTACACCTTC.

The chain couples TRBV28 to TRBJ2-1; 9 positions match TRBD2. The CDR3 contains 13 residues. The germline CDR1 and CDR2 sequences are MDHEN and SYDVKM. V dropped 5 bases and J dropped 10; count of bases not matched to a gene: 6. CDR3 region: CASSIVAGGEQFF. The CDR3 nucleotides read TGTGCCAGCAGTATCGTGGCGGGGGGGGAGCAGTTCTTC. Combining the CDR3 with reference TRBV28 and TRBJ2-1 gives the whole variable domain DVKVTQSSRYLVKRTGEKVFLECVQDMDHENMFWYRQDPGLGLRLIYFSYDVKMKEKGDIPEGYSVSREKKERFSLILESASTNQTSMYLCASSIVAGGEQFFGPGTRLTVL.

The gene calls are TRBV10-3 and TRBJ1-6; 8 bases align to TRBD1. The CDR3 is 15 amino acids. The junction had 9 bases not matched to a gene; V was cut back by 8 bases and J by 6 bases. Germline V gene lookup returns CDR1 ENHRY and CDR2 SYGVKD. For the CDR3, the DNA is TGTGCCATCGGCCCGGGACAGGAACCTAATTCACCCCTCCACTTT. It specifies CAIGPGQEPNSPLHF.

The V and J genes are TRBV3-1 (or the pseudogene TRBV3-2) and TRBJ1-1; D gene ambiguous. Per the germline V gene, CDR1 is LGHDT and CDR2 is YNNKEL (reference sequence). V lost 5 bases to trimming and J lost 9 bases, with 10 bases between them. This CDR3 is built from 11 residues. The CDR3 loop is CASSSRGQAFF. The CDR3 DNA reads as TGTGCCAGCAGCTCACGGGGTCAAGCTTTCTTT.

This rearrangement joins TRBV3-1 (or the pseudogene TRBV3-2) to TRBJ1-1, with 7 bases that match TRBD1. CDR3 length equals 13 residues. Trimming cost V 4 bases and J 7 bases; bases outside gene matches: 6. Germline CDR1 LGHDT, CDR2 YNNKEL (reference sequence). This CDR3 reads CASSPGTVFEAFF. CDR3 sequence (DNA): TGTGCCAGCAGCCCCGGGACAGTTTTTGAAGCTTTCTTT.

The CDR3 region is CASSQSRDSPDQTRDYEQYF. In nucleotides, the CDR3 is TGTGCCAGCAGCCAATCCCGGGACAGCCCCGATCAAACCCGGGATTACGAGCAGTACTTC. V is TRBV3-1 (or the pseudogene TRBV3-2) and J is TRBJ2-7; 7 bases align to TRBD1. Germline CDR1 is LGHDT and CDR2 is YNNKEL (reference sequence). This CDR3 region has 20 residues. The J segment lost 4 bases and the V segment lost 2 bases, leaving 23 bases of the junction unmatched.

This sequence joins TRBV19 and TRBJ2-1, with 10 bases aligning to TRBD2. The length of the CDR3 is 16 residues. V was clipped by 4 bases and J by 6 bases; unmatched bases: 9. Looked up from germline, CDR1 is LNHDA and CDR2 is SQIVND (reference sequence). The CDR3 here is CASSTPGLARPNEQFF. CDR3 in DNA: TGTGCCAGTAGTACTCCGGGACTAGCGAGACCCAATGAGCAGTTCTTC.

The chain joins TRBV7-2 to TRBJ2-2; D gene uncertain. V gave up 5 bases and J gave up 5 bases, with 15 bases separating them. The CDR3 extends over 15 amino acids. Germline CDR1 is SGHTA and CDR2 is FQGNSA. CDR3 loop: CASSQSASLTGELFF. The CDR3, as DNA: TGTGCCAGCAGCCAATCAGCTTCACTAACCGGGGAGCTGTTTTTT.

CDR3 sequence: CASSYWDWETQYF. CDR3 nucleotide sequence: TGTGCCAGCAGTTACTGGGACTGGGAGACCCAGTACTTC. The V gene is TRBV6-2 or TRBV6-3, the J gene TRBJ2-5; tentative D call: TRBD2 (6 bases). Trimming cost V 1 base and J 5 bases, with 8 bases left between them. The CDR3 length is 13 residues. Germline V gives CDR1 MNHEY, CDR2 SVGEGT.

V is TRBV10-3 and J is TRBJ2-1; 11 bases are a match to TRBD1. This CDR3 has 14 amino acids. V was clipped by 4 bases and J by 6 bases; unmatched bases: 2. Germline assignment: CDR1 ENHRY and CDR2 SYGVKD. The CDR3: CAISVGQGGNEQFF. CDR3 sequence (DNA): TGTGCCATCAGTGTGGGACAGGGGGGCAATGAGCAGTTCTTC.

The chain employs TRBV6-5 and TRBJ1-1; D gene unclear. This CDR3 has 13 amino acids. Trimming shortened V by 7 bases and J by 7 bases, and 16 bases separated the two germline ends. Per germline, CDR1 MNHEY and CDR2 SVGAGI. The CDR3 here is CASTPVGSREAFF. CDR3 DNA: TGTGCCAGCACTCCGGTGGGGAGCCGTGAAGCTTTCTTT.

The J gene is TRBJ2-2, the V gene TRBV4-2; 9 bases are shared with TRBD1. The CDR3 loop spans 16 amino acids. Per germline, CDR1 LGHNA and CDR2 YNFKEQ. The V and J ends lost 3 bases and 0 bases, in that order; junction bases with no gene match: 2. This CDR3 is CASSQGTGTNTGELFF. The CDR3 bases are TGTGCCAGCAGCCAGGGGACAGGGACGAACACCGGGGAGCTGTTTTTT.

The V call is TRBV30, the J call TRBJ2-7, with 8 bases that match TRBD1. Germline CDR1 GTSNPN, CDR2 SVGIG (reference sequence). V lost 3 bases to trimming and J lost 5 bases; unmatched junction nucleotides: 6. The CDR3 extends over 13 amino acids. In nucleotides, the CDR3 is TGTGCCTGGAGGACGACAGGGGTCAACGAGCAGTACTTC. Encoded protein: CAWRTTGVNEQYF.

The chain is built from TRBV24-1 and TRBJ1-5; 9 bases line up with TRBD1. V trimming: 3 bases; J trimming: 3 bases; junction bases outside the gene matches: 5. The length of the CDR3 is 16 residues. Germline CDR1 and CDR2: KGHDR and SFDVKD. The CDR3: CATSDTTGGYNQPQHF. In nucleotides, the CDR3 is TGTGCCACCAGTGATACCACAGGGGGCTACAATCAGCCCCAGCATTTT.

The V and J genes are TRBV7-3 and TRBJ2-7; D perhaps matches TRBD2 (5 bases). This CDR3 comprises 14 residues. The germline gives CDR1 SGHTA, CDR2 FQGTGA. Between the trimmed V and J ends, which lost 2 bases and 2 bases, there was a span of 10 bases. In DNA form, the CDR3 reads TGTGCCAGCAGCTTATATGGGAGACCCTACGAGCAGTACTTC. This encodes CASSLYGRPYEQYF.

The genes are TRBV3-1 (or the pseudogene TRBV3-2) and TRBJ1-2, with 7 bases fitting TRBD1. The CDR3 sequence is 16 residues long. The junction had 8 bases not matched to a gene; V was cut back by 0 bases and J by 4 bases. CDR1 and CDR2 from the germline V gene are LGHDT and YNNKEL (reference sequence). CDR3 DNA sequence: TGTGCCAGCAGCCAAGATCGAGTAGGGGGCTCCTATGGCTACACCTTC. This translates into CASSQDRVGGSYGYTF.

The chain combines TRBV6-5 with TRBJ2-5; 9 positions agree with TRBD2. The CDR3 consists of 14 residues. J gave up 3 bases and V 2 bases, and 1 base lay outside the gene matches. In germline, CDR1 is MNHEY, CDR2 SVGAGI. The CDR3 loop reads CASSYRLAEETQYF. As DNA, the CDR3 is TGTGCCAGCAGTTACCGACTAGCGGAAGAGACCCAGTACTTC.

This clone turned up a few times. The rearrangement uses TRBV5-1 and TRBJ2-1; D remains unclear. Trimming pared 0 bases from V and 8 bases from J, leaving 12 bases between. Germline-derived CDR1 and CDR2 are SGHRS and YFSETQ. This CDR3 comprises 14 residues. The CDR3 DNA follows: TGCGCCAGCAGCTTGGCGCCCAGTTTGGATGAGCAGTTCTTC. This gives the protein CASSLAPSLDEQFF.

J is TRBJ2-5 and V is TRBV7-9; a weak D match, TRBD1 (6 bases). CDR1 and CDR2 (germline): SEHNR, FQNEAQ (reference sequence). The V and J ends lost 5 bases and 3 bases respectively, with 16 bases between them. This CDR3 region has 15 residues. DNA for the CDR3: TGTGCCAGCAGCCCGTTCGGACAGCTGAAAGAGACCCAGTACTTC. Protein sequence: CASSPFGQLKETQYF.